A selection of T cell receptor beta chains follows, all from one sample in a study of T cell changes during pregnancy in multiple sclerosis. Assay: immunoSEQ multiplex PCR; the TCRdb copy retains only in-frame clones and omits some. The sample lists 50,000 to 75,000 clones, roughly 90% occurring once. The material sequenced was peripheral blood, taken in the first trimester of pregnancy. Receptor source: a female donor in good health, enrolled as a control in a pregnancy study. The CDR3 runs from the conserved cysteine through the conserved F or W. The D gene is left open where the match is weak. Clone size is shown for a subset of rows, as once, few, many or a class of expanded clone.

size,V,D,J,CDR3,DNA
once,TRBV5-4,TRBD1,TRBJ1-2,CASSPGQGEFLGGYTF,TGTGCCAGCAGCCCGGGACAGGGCGAGTTCCTCGGGGGCTACACCTTC
-,TRBV6-5,-,TRBJ1-1,CASSYSARITEAFF,TGTGCCAGCAGTTACTCGGCTCGAATAACTGAAGCTTTCTTT
-,TRBV7-9,TRBD2,TRBJ2-5,CASSLLAGGAETQYF,TGTGCCAGCAGCTTACTAGCGGGAGGTGCTGAGACCCAGTACTTC
-,TRBV7-2,-,TRBJ1-1,CASSLRPTGNTEAFF,TGTGCCAGCAGCCTCCGACCTACAGGGAACACTGAAGCTTTCTTT
-,TRBV18,TRBD2,TRBJ2-3,CASSRWTGTSRGYDTQYF,TGTGCCAGCTCACGGTGGACCGGGACTAGCAGGGGCTACGATACGCAGTATTTT
few,TRBV29-1,TRBD1,TRBJ1-1,CSVEGAGGTEAFF,TGCAGCGTTGAAGGAGCAGGGGGCACTGAAGCTTTCTTT
-,TRBV2,-,TRBJ2-2,CASSGTTGSLSTGELFF,TGTGCCAGCAGTGGGACCACAGGATCCCTGAGCACCGGGGAGCTGTTTTTT
-,TRBV7-9,TRBD2,TRBJ2-1,CASSSPPGLAGYNEQFF,TGTGCCAGCAGCTCGCCTCCGGGACTAGCGGGCTACAATGAGCAGTTCTTC
-,TRBV4-1,-,TRBJ2-1,CASSQDISGSFYNEQFF,TGCGCCAGCAGCCAAGATATAAGCGGGTCCTTCTACAATGAGCAGTTCTTC
-,TRBV7-3,-,TRBJ2-5,CASSLRGSQETQYF,TGTGCCAGCAGCTTACGAGGTTCCCAAGAGACCCAGTACTTC
-,TRBV6-6,-,TRBJ2-5,CASSYQRGEQETQYF,TGTGCCAGCAGTTATCAGAGAGGCGAGCAGGAGACCCAGTACTTC
-,TRBV7-3,-,TRBJ1-1,CASSTGIDTEAFF,TGTGCCAGCAGCACAGGGATTGACACTGAAGCTTTCTTT
-,TRBV5-6,TRBD1,TRBJ2-5,CASSSRTGRETQYF,TGTGCCAGCAGCTCCAGGACAGGGCGAGAGACCCAGTACTTC
-,TRBV5-1,TRBD2,TRBJ2-7,CASSLALAGVEQYF,TGCGCCAGCAGCTTGGCACTAGCGGGAGTCGAGCAGTACTTC
-,TRBV7-2,TRBD1,TRBJ1-3,CASSLRGQVGISGNTIYF,TGTGCCAGCAGCTTAAGGGGGCAAGTCGGGATCTCTGGAAACACCATATATTTT
-,TRBV28,-,TRBJ2-6,CASNGGLGANVLTF,TGTGCCAGCAACGGGGGGCTAGGGGCCAACGTCCTGACTTTC
-,TRBV5-1,-,TRBJ1-3,CASSLGNPSSGNTIYF,TGCGCCAGCAGCTTGGGGAACCCTAGCTCTGGAAACACCATATATTTT
-,TRBV19,-,TRBJ1-2,CASSIGGAGDYGYTF,TGTGCCAGTAGTATCGGGGGGGCAGGCGACTATGGCTACACCTTC
-,TRBV7-9,TRBD2,TRBJ2-1,CASSRIGTSGLEQFF,TGTGCCAGCAGCCGAATAGGGACTAGCGGGCTGGAGCAGTTCTTC
-,TRBV2,TRBD1,TRBJ1-1,CATRGPFTEAFF,TGTGCCACCAGGGGGCCGTTCACTGAAGCTTTCTTT
-,TRBV7-2,TRBD1,TRBJ2-7,CASSPLTGTGWLEQYF,TGTGCCAGCAGCCCCCTAACCGGGACAGGATGGTTAGAGCAGTACTTC
-,TRBV7-2,-,TRBJ1-3,CASSRSGAGNTIYF,TGTGCCAGCAGCCGTTCAGGGGCTGGAAACACCATATATTTT
-,TRBV5-4,-,TRBJ1-3,CASSSKAGSSGNTIYF,TGTGCCAGCAGCTCGAAGGCAGGTAGCTCTGGAAACACCATATATTTT
once,TRBV28,TRBD1,TRBJ2-4,CASSGTGDKNIQYF,TGTGCCAGCAGTGGGACAGGCGACAAAAACATTCAGTACTTC
-,TRBV7-2,-,TRBJ1-1,CASSFRLNSERNTEAFF,TGTGCCAGCAGCTTTAGGTTGAACAGTGAACGAAACACTGAAGCTTTCTTT
many,TRBV4-1,TRBD1,TRBJ1-5,CASSRTVQGRNQPQHF,TGCGCCAGCAGCCGAACCGTACAGGGGAGAAATCAGCCCCAGCATTTT
-,TRBV14,TRBD2,TRBJ2-2,CASSQELPPGLAGIMDTGELFF,TGTGCCAGCAGCCAAGAGTTGCCCCCCGGACTAGCGGGGATTATGGACACCGGGGAGCTGTTTTTT
-,TRBV7-8,-,TRBJ1-3,CASTQPRGGNTIYF,TGTGCCAGCACCCAGCCCAGGGGAGGAAACACCATATATTTT
-,TRBV2,TRBD1,TRBJ1-2,CASTRGQGNYGYTF,TGTGCCAGCACCCGGGGACAGGGGAACTATGGCTACACCTTC
-,TRBV27,TRBD1,TRBJ2-6,CASRDSSAGANVLTF,TGTGCCAGCCGGGACAGCTCCGCTGGGGCCAACGTCCTGACTTTC
once,TRBV25-1,TRBD1,TRBJ2-1,CASRTGNTYNEQFF,TGTGCCAGCAGGACAGGGAACACCTACAATGAGCAGTTCTTC
-,TRBV6-5,-,TRBJ2-7,CASSYADRDYEQYF,TGTGCCAGCAGTTACGCCGACAGAGACTACGAGCAGTACTTC
-,TRBV11-2,TRBD2,TRBJ2-7,CASSPGRGGSYEQYF,TGTGCCAGCAGCCCAGGTCGGGGGGGTTCCTACGAGCAGTACTTC
-,TRBV7-3,-,TRBJ2-2,CASSLFGTGELFF,TGTGCCAGCAGCTTATTCGGGACCGGGGAGCTGTTTTTT
-,TRBV10-3,TRBD1,TRBJ1-6,CAIRTGTAAYSPLHF,TGTGCCATCAGGACCGGGACAGCGGCGTATTCACCCCTCCACTTT
-,TRBV7-9,-,TRBJ1-2,CASSFQQGRGGYTF,TGTGCCAGCAGTTTCCAACAGGGTAGAGGTGGCTACACCTTC
-,TRBV11-2,-,TRBJ2-3,CASSLDRGSTDTQYF,TGTGCCAGCAGCTTAGACAGGGGAAGTACAGATACGCAGTATTTT
-,TRBV4-1,TRBD1,TRBJ1-1,CASSQVSGQVNTEAFF,TGCGCCAGCAGCCAAGTGTCCGGACAGGTCAACACTGAAGCTTTCTTT
-,TRBV25-1,-,TRBJ1-1,CASRRGGLGGGMNTEAFF,TGTGCCAGCAGACGTGGAGGCCTTGGGGGAGGGATGAACACTGAAGCTTTCTTT
-,TRBV6-1,TRBD1,TRBJ1-2,CASRRQGIENYGYTF,TGTGCCAGCAGGAGACAGGGAATAGAAAACTATGGCTACACCTTC
few,TRBV20-1,-,TRBJ1-1,CSARDQGEAFF,TGCAGTGCTAGAGATCAGGGTGAAGCTTTCTTT
-,TRBV19,-,TRBJ2-7,CASSQRPRWGEQYF,TGTGCCAGTAGTCAGCGGCCCCGGTGGGGCGAGCAGTACTTC
-,TRBV7-8,TRBD2,TRBJ2-3,CASSLRTSGKADTQYF,TGTGCCAGCAGCTTACGGACTAGCGGGAAGGCAGATACGCAGTATTTT
-,TRBV6-6,-,TRBJ1-2,CAYKGPGLGDGYTF,TGTGCTTATAAAGGTCCCGGCCTCGGGGATGGCTACACCTTC
-,TRBV19,TRBD1,TRBJ1-1,CASRVDRGRTEAFF,TGTGCCAGTAGGGTTGACAGGGGAAGGACTGAAGCTTTCTTT
-,TRBV6-6,TRBD1,TRBJ1-2,CASDRGGYGYTF,TGTGCCAGTGACAGGGGGGGCTATGGCTACACCTTC
-,TRBV6-5,TRBD1,TRBJ1-1,CATGTGGLTEAFF,TGTGCCACCGGGACAGGGGGATTGACTGAAGCTTTCTTT
-,TRBV28,TRBD2,TRBJ2-3,CASSLFGSGRLTQYF,TGTGCCAGCAGTTTATTCGGTAGCGGGAGGTTGACGCAGTATTTT
-,TRBV27,-,TRBJ1-2,CASSLQGRDGYTF,TGTGCCAGCAGTCTACAGGGCAGGGATGGCTACACCTTC
-,TRBV28,-,TRBJ1-5,CASRTNLGGNQPQHF,TGTGCCAGCAGAACCAACCTAGGAGGCAATCAGCCCCAGCATTTT
-,TRBV5-4,TRBD2,TRBJ2-1,CASSPRGTSTNEQFF,TGTGCCAGCAGCCCGCGGGGGACTAGCACGAATGAGCAGTTCTTC
few,TRBV23-1,-,TRBJ1-5,CASSQSQTQHF,TGCGCCAGCAGTCAATCCCAGACCCAGCATTTT
-,TRBV11-3,-,TRBJ1-1,CASSPGTHYGAFF,TGTGCCAGCAGTCCCGGGACTCATTATGGAGCTTTCTTT
-,TRBV29-1,-,TRBJ2-7,CSVARGGYEQYF,TGCAGCGTTGCCAGGGGCGGGTACGAGCAGTACTTC
-,TRBV4-2,TRBD1,TRBJ1-1,CASSPEWTGPGTEAFF,TGTGCCAGCAGCCCAGAATGGACAGGGCCAGGCACTGAAGCTTTCTTT